These 23 T cell receptor beta chains share one sample of origin, sequenced in a study of cytomegalovirus exposure and HLA in healthy donors. Primers for the PCR totalled 60 Vbeta and 13 Jbeta. Some clones are missing from TCRdb's copy, which holds only in-frame ones; the method was immunoSEQ multiplex PCR. The sample contains around 200,000 clones, over 80% of which appear only once. Sequenced: PBMCs. These receptors were collected from a man over 45 in good health and CMV-seronegative.

This rearrangement joins TRBV10-3 to TRBJ1-2; D is unclear. Germline CDR1 is ENHRY and CDR2 is SYGVKD. Trimming cost V 4 bases and J 5 bases, with 11 bases left between them. This CDR3 is built from 13 residues. DNA of the CDR3: TGTGCCATCAGTGTGGAGGCACGATATGGCTACACCTTC. Translating gives CAISVEARYGYTF.

The chain combines TRBV7-9 with TRBJ1-5, with TRBD1 matching over 10 bases. The junction had 3 bases not matched to a gene; V was cut back by 8 bases and J by 2 bases. The CDR3 sequence is 14 residues long. The germline CDR1 and CDR2 sequences are SEHNR and FQNEAQ (reference sequence). DNA of the CDR3: TGTGCCAGCGGGGGACAGGGGCGCAATCAGCCCCAGCATTTT. Its translation is CASGGQGRNQPQHF.

The rearrangement links TRBV19 to TRBJ1-1; D is uncertain. V gave up 7 bases and J gave up 4 bases, with 13 bases separating them. Germline assignment: CDR1 LNHDA and CDR2 SQIVND (reference sequence). The CDR3 totals 13 residues. This chain's CDR3 is CASTTDGITEAFF. The CDR3 nucleotides read TGTGCCAGTACCACGGACGGGATCACTGAAGCTTTCTTT.

This chain connects TRBV30 to TRBJ1-2; D is uncertain. Germline V lookup: CDR1 GTSNPN, CDR2 SVGIG (reference sequence). The CDR3 extends over 13 amino acids. The V gene lost 5 bases and the J gene lost 4 bases, with 14 bases spanning the gap. The CDR3 DNA is TGTGCCTGGGAACCAAGGTGGAGCTATGGCTACACCTTC. Translating gives CAWEPRWSYGYTF.

This rearrangement joins TRBV7-9 to TRBJ1-2; D remains ambiguous. Between the trimmed V and J ends, which lost 5 bases and 0 bases, there was a span of 7 bases. There are 13 residues in the CDR3. Germline CDR1 is SEHNR and CDR2 is FQNEAQ (reference sequence). The CDR3 DNA follows: TGTGCCAGCAGCCGACAACCTAACTATGGCTACACCTTC. Translating gives CASSRQPNYGYTF.

The V gene is TRBV18, the J gene TRBJ1-2; 7 positions match TRBD1. From germline, CDR1 is KGHSH and CDR2 LQKENI. With V trimmed by 0 bases and J by 2 bases, 6 bases remained unmatched. The CDR3 has 16 residues. DNA for the CDR3: TGTGCCAGCTCACCACCGAATAGGGGGCGGAACTATGGCTACACCTTC. Protein: CASSPPNRGRNYGYTF.

V is TRBV19 and J is TRBJ2-3; D unclear. This CDR3 comprises 12 residues. Per germline, CDR1 LNHDA and CDR2 SQIVND (reference sequence). V was pared by 4 bases and J by 3 bases, with 5 bases between. The CDR3 region is CASSTLTDTQYF. CDR3 coding DNA: TGTGCCAGTAGTACTCTAACAGATACGCAGTATTTT.

This sequence joins TRBV7-2 and TRBJ2-2, with 10 bases identical to TRBD1. The CDR3 has 14 residues. Germline assignment: CDR1 SGHTA and CDR2 FQGNSA. After removal of 5 bases from V and 6 bases from J, the junction contained 3 bases not matched to a gene. CDR3 amino acids: CASSAGQGAGELFF. CDR3 DNA sequence: TGTGCCAGCAGCGCCGGACAGGGGGCCGGGGAGCTGTTTTTT.

There are a few counts of this clone. V and J are TRBV6-6 and TRBJ2-7; D perhaps matches TRBD1 (6 bases). CDR3 length equals 14 residues. The V gene lost 6 bases and the J gene lost 2 bases, with 14 bases spanning the gap. Looked up from germline, CDR1 is MNHNY and CDR2 is SVGAGI (reference sequence). DNA of the CDR3: TGTGCCAGCAGCAGCGAAACAGGGACCTACGAGCAGTACTTC. Amino acids: CASSSETGTYEQYF.

The chain is built from TRBV6-5 and TRBJ1-5, with D possibly being TRBD1 (6 bases). Per the germline V gene, CDR1 is MNHEY and CDR2 is SVGAGI. V lost 7 bases to trimming and J lost 2 bases, with 15 bases between them. The CDR3 has 15 residues. The CDR3 DNA is TGTGCCAGCACACAGGGTCTGGGAGGCAATCAGCCCCAGCATTTT. Residues: CASTQGLGGNQPQHF.

This chain joins TRBV29-1 and TRBJ1-1; D is possibly TRBD1 (5 bases). V was clipped by 4 bases and J by 8 bases, with 14 bases between them. This CDR3 comprises 12 residues. Per the germline V gene, CDR1 is SQVTM and CDR2 is ANQGSEA. The CDR3 spells CSVAVRQGEAFF. The CDR3 nucleotides read TGCAGCGTTGCTGTCAGGCAGGGCGAAGCTTTCTTT. The entire variable domain, with the rest obtained from reference TRBV29-1 and TRBJ1-1, is as follows: SAVISQKPSRDICQRGTSLTIQCQVDSQVTMMFWYRQQPGQSLTLIATANQGSEATYESGFVIDKFPISRPNLTFSTLTVSNMSPEDSSIYLCSVAVRQGEAFFGQGTRLTVV.

The V gene is TRBV25-1, the J gene TRBJ2-3, with D perhaps matching TRBD1 (6 bases). Trimming removed 4 bases at V and 6 bases at J, with 8 bases between. The CDR3 covers 12 residues. Germline CDR1 is MGHDK and CDR2 is SYGVNS. CDR3 coding DNA: TGTGCCAGCAGTGCTACAGGGGATACGCAGTATTTT. Translating gives CASSATGDTQYF.

The chain is built from TRBV10-3 and TRBJ2-1; 9 bases line up with TRBD2. The CDR3 contains 13 residues. Trimming at V came to 10 bases and at J to 4 bases, leaving 5 bases not matched to a gene. Germline-derived CDR1 and CDR2 are ENHRY and SYGVKD. CDR3 residues: CATERGDYNEQFF. DNA of the CDR3: TGTGCCACGGAGCGGGGGGATTACAATGAGCAGTTCTTC.

V and J are TRBV9 and TRBJ1-4, with 7 positions matching TRBD1. The V gene's germline CDR1 is SGDLS and CDR2 YYNGEE. The CDR3 sequence is 16 residues long. Trimming at V came to 3 bases and at J to 6 bases, leaving 11 bases not matched to a gene. The CDR3 spells CASSGGEDRIDEKLFF. The CDR3 DNA sequence: TGTGCCAGCAGCGGCGGGGAGGACAGGATTGATGAAAAACTGTTTTTT.

This clone was found a few times. The V call is TRBV5-4, the J call TRBJ2-7; 10 nucleotides align to TRBD1. The germline CDR1 and CDR2 sequences are SGHNT and YYREEE (reference sequence). The CDR3 is 16 amino acids. Trimming cost V 0 bases and J 3 bases; bases outside gene matches: 6. The DNA of the CDR3 is TGTGCCAGCAGCTTGGTGACGGGACAGGGGCTCTACGAGCAGTACTTC. Translating it yields CASSLVTGQGLYEQYF.

The chain links TRBV5-4 to TRBJ2-4, with TRBD1 matching over 9 bases. CDR1 and CDR2 (germline): SGHNT, YYREEE (reference sequence). CDR3 length equals 16 residues. The trim removed 4 bases at V and 2 bases at J, leaving 7 bases unmatched. CDR3 nucleotides: TGTGCCAGCAGCCCTACAGGGGGCGGAACCAAAAACATTCAGTACTTC. It codes for CASSPTGGGTKNIQYF.

This rearrangement joins TRBV4-3 to TRBJ2-3; D uncertain. V lost 1 base, J lost 4 bases, and 6 bases lay in between. CDR1 LGHNA and CDR2 YSLEER come from the germline V gene. CDR3 length equals 13 residues. This CDR3 reads CASSQGEADTQYF. The CDR3 bases are TGCGCCAGCAGCCAAGGCGAGGCAGATACGCAGTATTTT.

V is TRBV2 and J is TRBJ1-2; D may be TRBD1 (6 bases). Germline CDR1 is SNHLY and CDR2 is FYNNEI. The CDR3 contains 15 residues. The germline V and J ends were trimmed by 6 bases and 4 bases, with 18 bases remaining between them. The CDR3 spells CASRQDGTLFYGYTF. CDR3 DNA sequence: TGTGCCAGCAGGCAAGACGGGACACTTTTCTATGGCTACACCTTC.

The V call is TRBV9, the J call TRBJ2-7; 9 bases agree with TRBD1. The CDR3 loop spans 16 amino acids. J lost 7 bases, V lost 5 bases, and 16 bases had no gene match. Looked up from germline, CDR1 is SGDLS and CDR2 is YYNGEE. CDR3 amino acids: CASSFSTGQGFKEQYF. For the CDR3, the DNA is TGTGCCAGCAGTTTCAGTACGGGACAGGGTTTTAAGGAGCAGTACTTC.

The chain employs TRBV7-3 and TRBJ2-3, with 7 nucleotides matching TRBD2. The CDR3 totals 17 residues. V dropped 5 bases and J dropped 0; count of bases not matched to a gene: 11. Germline V lookup: CDR1 SGHTA, CDR2 FQGTGA. This CDR3 reads CASSGGGRRESTDTQYF. CDR3 nucleotide sequence: TGTGCCAGCAGCGGGGGGGGGAGGCGGGAGAGCACAGATACGCAGTATTTT.

The chain recombines TRBV7-2 with TRBJ1-6; 10 bases are a match to TRBD1. The V gene's germline CDR1 is SGHTA and CDR2 FQGNSA. The CDR3 contains 16 residues. Trimming took 4 bases from V and 7 from J; bases not matched to a gene: 7. The CDR3 region is CASSYAGQGSNSPLHF. CDR3 nucleotides: TGTGCCAGCAGCTACGCGGGACAGGGGTCGAATTCACCCCTCCACTTT.

This chain connects TRBV19 to TRBJ2-3; 7 bases fit TRBD1. There are 15 residues in the CDR3. The junction had 8 bases not matched to a gene; V was cut back by 4 bases and J by 4 bases. The germline V gene has CDR1 LNHDA and CDR2 SQIVND (reference sequence). This CDR3 is CASSTQRGRPDTQYF. CDR3 coding DNA: TGTGCCAGTAGTACCCAGAGGGGGCGCCCAGATACGCAGTATTTT.

Worth noting for this clone: One junction end does not reproduce the germline sequence, and a read error may be involved. The V and J genes are TRBV7-2 and TRBJ2-5; D perhaps matches TRBD2 (6 bases). The CDR3 is made up of 15 amino acids. The germline V gene encodes CDR1 SGHTA and CDR2 FQGNSA. The CDR3 bases are TGTGCCAGCAGTTCTAGGACTACGCCCCAAGAGACCCAGCACTTC. Amino acid sequence: CASSSRTTPQETQHF.